This T cell receptor beta chain was retrieved from a study of PD-L1 blockade in urothelial cancer. As for the study in general: In the patient group, most of the roughly 30 were males with bladder-origin urothelial cancer. Samples of blood were analyzed 3 weeks (second dose) and 6 weeks after treatment start. T cell content in blood samples showed a median of around 140,000.

The method was immunoSEQ multiplex PCR; TCRdb's version includes in-frame clones alone and lacks a portion of them. The sample lists about 48,000 clones, 70% to 90% occurring once. The time point: peripheral blood 6 weeks after treatment start. The CDR3 has 12 residues. CDR1 and CDR2 from the germline V gene are MDHEN and SYDVKM. The V and J ends lost 6 bases and 7 bases, in that order; junction bases with no gene match: 1. Sequenced here: PBMCs, sampled around atezolizumab (anti-PD-L1) treatment. The chain carries TRBV28 and TRBJ2-5, with 11 bases aligning to TRBD2. This TCR was sampled from a man aged 70-80 years with urothelial cancer. DNA for the CDR3: TGTGCCAGCAGCCTAGCGGGAGGGACCCAGTACTTC. Translated, it gives CASSLAGGTQYF.